This T cell receptor (beta chain) was recorded in a study of cytomegalovirus exposure and HLA in healthy donors. Study at large: The use of the same platform for the 95 to 150 validation repertoires and the 600 to 700 first-cohort repertoires was reported by a later analysis. Study-wide findings and caveats: The authors listed around 150 TCR beta chains as cytomegalovirus-associated. Reports indicated that the classifier achieved high specificity and sensitivity in diagnosing cytomegalovirus status.

Germline V gene sequence: CDR1 SGHRS, CDR2 YFSETQ. This CDR3 contains 12 residues. V was pared by 2 bases and J by 8 bases, with 10 bases between. Details on this clone: Antigen unknown.

These donors were members of the roughly 120-subject validation cohort, a group separate from the approximately 640-subject first cohort. Sequencing was performed with immunoSEQ multiplex PCR; in TCRdb, only in-frame clones are kept and a portion is missing. The sample consists of approximately 170,000 clones, around four fifths of them appearing once. The sequenced material came from PBMCs. The chain joins TRBV5-1 to TRBJ1-2; D not resolved. This TCR came from a man in his thirties or forties in good health and CMV-seropositive. Written as DNA, the CDR3 is TGCGCCAGCAGCTTAACCGGGGAAGGCTACACCTTC. This codes for CASSLTGEGYTF.